Below, 25 T cell receptor beta chains from the same sample are listed, as sequenced in a study of T cell repertoires in cytomegalovirus infection. TCRdb reprocessed the reads with MiXCR, giving one entry per CDR3 protein. The sample contains about 490,000 distinct CDR3 sequences, approximately 25% of which appear only once. What was sequenced was PBMCs. The receptors derive from a human donor in good health (CMV status not recorded). Some clones in this sample may be carry-over from other donors' samples.

This clonotype was counted between two and nine times. The chain links TRBV10-3 to TRBJ2-3, with TRBD1 matching 7 bases. CDR3 length equals 16 residues. J gave up 3 bases and V 6 bases, and 12 bases lay outside the gene matches. Germline values: CDR1 ENHRY, CDR2 SYGVKD. This CDR3 is CAIRSPRQGVTDTQYF. The CDR3 bases are TGTGCCATCAGGAGCCCGCGGCAGGGGGTAACAGATACGCAGTATTTT.

The chain has TRBV5-8 and TRBJ1-5, with D possibly TRBD1 on 6 matching bases. Germline V lookup: CDR1 SGHTS, CDR2 YDEGEE. V lost 5 bases, J lost 0 bases, and 21 bases lay in between. The CDR3 extends over 18 amino acids. The CDR3 is CASSSGQRKSYSNQPQHF. As DNA, the CDR3 is TGTGCCAGCAGTTCCGGACAGAGAAAATCATATAGCAATCAGCCCCAGCATTTT.

The V and J genes are TRBV6-5 and TRBJ2-5, with D possibly matching TRBD1 (5 bases). The ends were cut back, 2 bases at V and 0 bases at J, with 7 bases in the middle. This CDR3 is built from 14 residues. Germline V CDR1 and CDR2: MNHEY, SVGAGI. CDR3 DNA sequence: TGTGCCAGCAGTTACGGGGCACACCAAGAGACCCAGTACTTC. Its translation is CASSYGAHQETQYF.

This clonotype was observed a handful of times. The V gene is TRBV12-3 or TRBV12-4, the J gene TRBJ2-1; possible D gene TRBD2, 7 bases. The CDR3 sequence is 16 residues long. V gave up 7 bases and J gave up 3 bases, with 19 bases separating them. CDR3 nucleotides: TGTGCCAGCACCCCAGGGGAGGGGCTGTACTACAATGAGCAGTTCTTC. This gives the protein CASTPGEGLYYNEQFF.

This chain connects TRBV6-1 to TRBJ2-1; 8 nucleotides agree with TRBD1. The CDR3 is made up of 14 amino acids. V dropped 2 bases and J dropped 12; count of bases not matched to a gene: 9. The germline V gene has CDR1 MNHNS and CDR2 SASEGT. The CDR3 DNA follows: TGTGCCAGCAGTGAAAATGAAGGCGGGACAGGGCAGTTCTTC. As protein: CASSENEGGTGQFF.

This clonotype was observed a handful of times. The chain joins TRBV12-3 or TRBV12-4 to TRBJ2-7; the match to TRBD1 covers 10 bases. J gave up 3 bases and V 4 bases, and 0 bases lay outside the gene matches. The CDR3 extends over 13 amino acids. The chain's CDR3 is CASSWDRGYEQYV. CDR3 coding DNA: TGTGCCAGCAGTTGGGACAGGGGCTACGAGCAGTACGTC.

This clonotype was seen only a few times. This chain connects TRBV19 to TRBJ2-1; 11 positions agree with TRBD2. This CDR3 has 18 residues. Germline lookup yields CDR1 LNHDA and CDR2 SQIVND (reference sequence). With 7 bases clipped from V and 0 bases from J, the junction kept 11 bases outside the gene matches. CDR3 in DNA: TGTGCCAGTAACTTATTAGCGGGAGGGCCCAGCTCCTACAATGAGCAGTTCTTC. This gives the protein CASNLLAGGPSSYNEQFF.

This clonotype was counted at least ten times. This chain uses TRBV6-5 with TRBJ2-1; 13 bases align to TRBD2. Germline assignment: CDR1 MNHEY and CDR2 SVGAGI. J was trimmed by 7 bases and V by 2 bases; bases with no gene match: 5. The CDR3 length is 16 residues. CDR3 in DNA: TGTGCCAGCAGTTACATCGGACTAGCGGGAGTTAATGAGCAGTTCTTC. Its protein product is CASSYIGLAGVNEQFF.

The chain has TRBV15 and TRBJ1-1, with no clear D. V was trimmed by 0 bases and J by 3 bases, leaving 23 bases between them. Germline CDR1 is LNHNV and CDR2 is YYDKDF (reference sequence). The CDR3 runs to 19 residues. The CDR3 nucleotides are TGTGCCACCAGCAGAGATATCGGCCCCGTGTGGGGAAAACACACTGAAGCTTTCTTT. Translating gives CATSRDIGPVWGKHTEAFF. Filled out from reference TRBV15 and TRBJ1-1, the complete variable domain reads DAMVIQNPRYQVTQFGKPVTLSCSQTLNHNVMYWYQQKSSQAPKLLFHYYDKDFNNEADTPDNFQSRRPNTSFCFLDIRSPGLGDTAMYLCATSRDIGPVWGKHTEAFFGQGTRLTVV.

This clonotype was seen at least ten times. The chain uses TRBV7-2 and TRBJ2-7; D uncertain. Trimming took off 1 base at V and 6 bases at J, with 7 bases between the two ends. This CDR3 has 12 amino acids. Per the germline V gene, CDR1 is SGHTA and CDR2 is FQGNSA. CDR3 coding DNA: TGTGCCAGCAGCTTAGATTTTTCCGAGCAGTACTTC. Protein sequence: CASSLDFSEQYF. Using reference TRBV7-2 and TRBJ2-7 for the parts outside the CDR3, the full variable domain is GAGVSQSPSNKVTEKGKDVELRCDPISGHTALYWYRQSLGQGLEFLIYFQGNSAPDKSGLPSDRFSAERTGGSVSTLTIQRTQQEDSAVYLCASSLDFSEQYFGPGTRLTVT.

The V call is TRBV7-2, the J call TRBJ2-5; tentatively, D is TRBD2 (5 bases). V was clipped by 0 bases and J by 1 base, with 12 bases between them. The CDR3 contains 16 residues. Germline V gene lookup returns CDR1 SGHTA and CDR2 FQGNSA. The CDR3 sequence: CASSLAIGLGQETQYF. The CDR3 DNA follows: TGTGCCAGCAGCTTAGCGATTGGACTCGGCCAAGAGACCCAGTACTTC.

This clonotype was recorded many times. The J gene is TRBJ2-1, the V gene TRBV12-3 or TRBV12-4; 7 nucleotides line up with TRBD2. V dropped 5 bases and J dropped 9; count of bases not matched to a gene: 7. The CDR3 contains 13 residues. The CDR3 spells CASSPRLASEQFF. The CDR3 DNA follows: TGTGCCAGCAGTCCGCGACTAGCAAGTGAGCAGTTCTTC.

J is TRBJ2-1 and V is TRBV10-2, with TRBD2 matching 9 bases. In germline, CDR1 is WSHSY, CDR2 SAAADI. The CDR3 sequence is 15 residues long. With 3 bases clipped from V and 4 bases from J, the junction kept 4 bases outside the gene matches. CDR3 sequence reads: CASSDLGLAYNEQFF. In DNA, the CDR3 is TGCGCCAGCAGTGATCTGGGACTAGCTTACAATGAGCAGTTCTTC.

This sequence joins TRBV19 and TRBJ2-1; 14 bases are shared with TRBD2. Trimming at V came to 4 bases and at J to 4 bases, leaving 3 bases not matched to a gene. The CDR3 loop spans 16 amino acids. Germline V lookup: CDR1 LNHDA, CDR2 SQIVND (reference sequence). CDR3 DNA: TGTGCCAGTAGTAGGACTAGCGGGAGGTCTTACAATGAGCAGTTCTTC. Translation gives CASSRTSGRSYNEQFF.

This clonotype has at least ten counts. The V call is TRBV7-6, the J call TRBJ2-1; D not resolved. The germline V and J ends were trimmed by 3 bases and 7 bases, with 10 bases remaining between them. The CDR3 loop spans 13 amino acids. Germline CDR1 reads SGHVS; CDR2 reads FNYEAQ. DNA for the CDR3: TGTGCCAGCAGCTTCTTCAAGGATAATGAGCAGTTCTTC. The encoded protein is CASSFFKDNEQFF.

This clonotype was seen more than once but under ten times. V and J are TRBV6-2 or TRBV6-3 and TRBJ2-7, with D maybe TRBD1 (6 bases). CDR1 and CDR2 from the germline V gene are MNHEY and SVGEGT. The V and J ends lost 6 bases and 0 bases respectively, with 18 bases between them. This CDR3 region has 16 residues. CDR3 DNA sequence: TGTGCCAGCAGCCAGCGCGTGACAGGATTCTCCTACGAGCAGTACTTC. Translation gives CASSQRVTGFSYEQYF.

The CDR3 DNA reads TGCGCCAGCAGCCAAGTTAAATGGAACTCTGGGGCCAACGTCCTGACTTTC. This translates into CASSQVKWNSGANVLTF. The chain has TRBV4-3 and TRBJ2-6, with unresolved D. The CDR3 spans 17 residues. V was trimmed by 1 base and J by 0 bases, leaving 10 bases between them. The germline CDR1 and CDR2 sequences are LGHNA and YSLEER.

This clonotype was observed many times. This chain links TRBV7-2 with TRBJ2-5; D is uncertain. The CDR3 is made up of 12 amino acids. Germline V gives CDR1 SGHTA, CDR2 FQGNSA. V gave up 1 base and J gave up 6 bases, with 6 bases separating them. The CDR3 sequence is CASSLELKTQYF. The CDR3, as DNA: TGTGCCAGCAGCTTAGAGCTGAAGACCCAGTACTTC.

The rearrangement joins TRBV7-4 to TRBJ2-3; 8 bases align to TRBD2. Germline V gene sequence: CDR1 SGHVT, CDR2 SQSDAQ. This CDR3 is built from 15 residues. Losses at the gene ends were 5 bases for V and 5 bases for J; bases not matched to a gene: 9. The CDR3 sequence is CASSHRGLGGDTQYF. For the CDR3, the DNA is TGTGCCAGCAGCCACCGGGGACTAGGTGGAGATACGCAGTATTTT.

V is TRBV9 and J is TRBJ2-1, with a weak D call TRBD2 (6 bases). This CDR3 region has 15 residues. Trimming shortened V by 0 bases and J by 4 bases, and 11 bases separated the two germline ends. The germline V gene encodes CDR1 SGDLS and CDR2 YYNGEE. The CDR3 DNA is TGTGCCAGCAGCGTAGATGCTAGCGCGTACAATGAGCAGTTCTTC. Its protein is CASSVDASAYNEQFF. The full variable domain, its missing parts supplied by reference TRBV9 and TRBJ2-1, is DSGVTQTPKHLITATGQRVTLRCSPRSGDLSVYWYQQSLDQGLQFLIQYYNGEERAKGNILERFSAQQFPDLHSELNLSSLELGDSALYFCASSVDASAYNEQFFGPGTRLTVL.

The chain links TRBV2 to TRBJ1-1; possibly TRBD1 for D (6 bases). Germline V gene sequence: CDR1 SNHLY, CDR2 FYNNEI. CDR3 size: 14 residues. The V gene lost 4 bases and the J gene lost 6 bases, with 15 bases spanning the gap. CDR3: CASSVGGATAEAFF. As DNA, the CDR3 is TGTGCCAGCAGTGTAGGGGGGGCTACTGCTGAAGCTTTCTTT.

This clonotype has a handful of counts. The chain is built from TRBV2 and TRBJ2-1; D gene uncertain. This CDR3 spans 13 amino acids. Per germline, CDR1 SNHLY and CDR2 FYNNEI. The ends were cut back, 6 bases at V and 8 bases at J, with 14 bases in the middle. In DNA form, the CDR3 reads TGTGCCAGCAGCCCGTACCAGGTCTATGAGCAGTTCTTC. Translated, it gives CASSPYQVYEQFF.

The rearrangement uses TRBV7-2 and TRBJ1-5; D is undetermined. V lost 5 bases, J lost 1 base, and 12 bases lay in between. Germline V gene lookup returns CDR1 SGHTA and CDR2 FQGNSA. The CDR3 sequence is 15 residues long. The CDR3 coding sequence is TGTGCCAGCAGCGGGGAAGGTAGAAGCAATCAGCCCCAGCATTTT. Its protein is CASSGEGRSNQPQHF.

This clonotype has a handful of counts. The chain recombines TRBV6-6 with TRBJ1-4, with 7 nucleotides matching TRBD1. The CDR3 runs to 17 residues. CDR1 and CDR2 (germline): MNHNY, SVGAGI (reference sequence). V shed 2 bases and J 1 base; nucleotides not matched to a gene: 7. Here the CDR3 DNA reads TGTGCCAGCAGTTACGGGAGAGGGGGCATAACTAATGAAAAACTGTTTTTT. Translation gives CASSYGRGGITNEKLFF.

The rearrangement links TRBV29-1 to TRBJ2-7; D gene unclear. Trimming cost V 4 bases and J 0 bases, with 10 bases left between them. Germline V gene lookup returns CDR1 SQVTM and CDR2 ANQGSEA. The CDR3 consists of 13 residues. The CDR3 reads CSVVPGSSYEQYF. The CDR3 DNA follows: TGCAGCGTTGTTCCCGGAAGCTCCTACGAGCAGTACTTC.